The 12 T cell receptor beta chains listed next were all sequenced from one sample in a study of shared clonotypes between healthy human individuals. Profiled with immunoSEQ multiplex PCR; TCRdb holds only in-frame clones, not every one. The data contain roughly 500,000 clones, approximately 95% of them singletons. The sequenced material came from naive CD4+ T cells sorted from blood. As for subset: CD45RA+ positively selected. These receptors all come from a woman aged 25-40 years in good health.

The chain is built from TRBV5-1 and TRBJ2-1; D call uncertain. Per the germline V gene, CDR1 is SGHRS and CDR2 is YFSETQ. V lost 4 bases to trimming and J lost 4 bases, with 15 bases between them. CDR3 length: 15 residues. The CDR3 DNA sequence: TGCGCCAGCAGCGAAAGAGGTCTGGGGTACAATGAGCAGTTCTTC. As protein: CASSERGLGYNEQFF.

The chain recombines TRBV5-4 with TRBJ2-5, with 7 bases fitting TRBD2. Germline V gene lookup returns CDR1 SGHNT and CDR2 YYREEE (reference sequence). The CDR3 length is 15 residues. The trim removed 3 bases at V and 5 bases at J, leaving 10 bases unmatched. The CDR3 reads CASSYRDYPSETQYF. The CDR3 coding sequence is TGTGCCAGCAGCTACCGGGACTATCCTTCGGAGACCCAGTACTTC.

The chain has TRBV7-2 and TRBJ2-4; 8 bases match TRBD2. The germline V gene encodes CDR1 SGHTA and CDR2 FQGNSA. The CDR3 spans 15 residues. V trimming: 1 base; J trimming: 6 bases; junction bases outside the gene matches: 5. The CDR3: CASSLGAGGVNIQYF. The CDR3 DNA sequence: TGTGCCAGCAGCTTAGGGGCGGGAGGTGTAAACATTCAGTACTTC.

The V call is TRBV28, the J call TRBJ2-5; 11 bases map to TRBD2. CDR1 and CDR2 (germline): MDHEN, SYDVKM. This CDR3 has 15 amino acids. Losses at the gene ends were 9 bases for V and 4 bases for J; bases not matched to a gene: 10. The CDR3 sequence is CASEGLAGGRETQYF. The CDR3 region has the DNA TGTGCCAGTGAGGGGCTAGCGGGAGGACGAGAGACCCAGTACTTC. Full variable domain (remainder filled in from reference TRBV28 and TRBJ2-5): DVKVTQSSRYLVKRTGEKVFLECVQDMDHENMFWYRQDPGLGLRLIYFSYDVKMKEKGDIPEGYSVSREKKERFSLILESASTNQTSMYLCASEGLAGGRETQYFGPGTRLLVL.

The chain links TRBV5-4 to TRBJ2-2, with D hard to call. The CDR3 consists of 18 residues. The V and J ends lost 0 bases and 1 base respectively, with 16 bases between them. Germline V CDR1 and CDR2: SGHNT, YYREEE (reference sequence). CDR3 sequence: CASSLEIPLWGNTGELFF. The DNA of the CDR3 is TGTGCCAGCAGCTTGGAGATCCCCCTTTGGGGGAACACCGGGGAGCTGTTTTTT. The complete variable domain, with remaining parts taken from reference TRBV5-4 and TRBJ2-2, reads ETGVTQSPTHLIKTRGQQVTLRCSSQSGHNTVSWYQQALGQGPQFIFQYYREEENGRGNFPPRFSGLQFPNYSSELNVNALELDDSALYLCASSLEIPLWGNTGELFFGEGSRLTVL.

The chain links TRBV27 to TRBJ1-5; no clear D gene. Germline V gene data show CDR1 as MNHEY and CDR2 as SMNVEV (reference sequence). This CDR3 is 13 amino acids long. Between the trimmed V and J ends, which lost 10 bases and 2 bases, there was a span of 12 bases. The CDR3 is CATRLTGNQPQHF. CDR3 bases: TGTGCCACCAGATTAACAGGCAATCAGCCCCAGCATTTT.

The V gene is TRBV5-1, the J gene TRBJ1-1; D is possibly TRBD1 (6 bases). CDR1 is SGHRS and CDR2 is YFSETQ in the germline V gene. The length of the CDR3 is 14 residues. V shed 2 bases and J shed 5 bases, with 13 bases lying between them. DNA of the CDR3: TGCGCCAGCAGCTTACAGGGTTATCGGACTGAAGCTTTCTTT. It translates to CASSLQGYRTEAFF.

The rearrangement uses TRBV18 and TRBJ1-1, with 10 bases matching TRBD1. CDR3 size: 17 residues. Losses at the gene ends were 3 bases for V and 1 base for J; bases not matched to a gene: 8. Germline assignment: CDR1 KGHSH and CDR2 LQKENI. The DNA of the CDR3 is TGTGCCAGCTCACCCGGGACAGGGGACACCCCGAACACTGAAGCTTTCTTT. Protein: CASSPGTGDTPNTEAFF.

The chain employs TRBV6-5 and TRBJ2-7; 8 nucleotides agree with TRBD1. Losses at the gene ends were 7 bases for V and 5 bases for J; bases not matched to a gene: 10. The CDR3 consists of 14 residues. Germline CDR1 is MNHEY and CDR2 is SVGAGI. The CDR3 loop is CASTDRGSGDEQYF. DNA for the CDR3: TGTGCCAGCACCGACAGGGGTTCTGGCGACGAGCAGTACTTC.

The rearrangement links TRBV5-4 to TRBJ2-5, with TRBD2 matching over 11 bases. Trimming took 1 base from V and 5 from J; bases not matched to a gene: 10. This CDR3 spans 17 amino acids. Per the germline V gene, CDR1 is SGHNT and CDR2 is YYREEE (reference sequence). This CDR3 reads CASSLMLAGGEAETQYF. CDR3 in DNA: TGTGCCAGCAGCTTGATGCTAGCGGGGGGAGAAGCGGAGACCCAGTACTTC.

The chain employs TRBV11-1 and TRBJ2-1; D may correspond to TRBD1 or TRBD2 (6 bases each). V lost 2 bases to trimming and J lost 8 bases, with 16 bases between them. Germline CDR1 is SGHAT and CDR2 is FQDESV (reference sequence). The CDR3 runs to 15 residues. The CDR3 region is CASSLLGGLGDEQFF. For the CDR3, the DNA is TGTGCCAGCAGCTTATTAGGGGGACTGGGCGATGAGCAGTTCTTC.

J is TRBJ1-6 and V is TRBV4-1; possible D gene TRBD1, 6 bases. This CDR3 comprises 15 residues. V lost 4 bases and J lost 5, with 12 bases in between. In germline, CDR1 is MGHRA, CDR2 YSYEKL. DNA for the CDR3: TGCGCCAGCAGCCGTACAAGGACAGATAATTCACCCCTCCACTTT. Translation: CASSRTRTDNSPLHF.